One sample yielded the 29 T cell receptor beta chains listed below, sequenced in a study of T-cell reconstitution after alpha-beta-depleted transplantation in children (dated by TCRdb to the mid-2010s). The library was obtained by PCR. TCRdb names Illumina HiSeq 2500 as the instrument used. To normalize quantification of the TCRbeta repertoire, the TCR libraries were built with molecular barcoding that relied on unique molecular identifiers. Starting from the raw public reads, TCRdb applied fastp trimming at Q25, assembled clones with MiXCR and retained in-frame beta chains. Rows merge per CDR3 protein into single entries with the most common DNA and genes. For this sample there are approximately 430,000 distinct CDR3 sequences; around 15% appear just once. The ten largest account for 29% of the sample. Interpreted using the paper, the treatment or condition label stands for: allogeneic hematopoietic cell transplantation with graft depleted of TCRalphabeta T cells and CD19 B cells.

Sample: PBMCs, mostly from graft donor cells, taken 360 days after TCRalphabeta/CD19-depleted stem cell transplant. The receptors shown here come from a boy less than two years old who had a stem cell transplant for Wiskott-Aldrich syndrome, so the T cells may come from the graft donor.

Only a few counts were recorded for this clonotype. V usage is TRBV20-1 and J usage is TRBJ2-7; 11 bases match TRBD2. From germline, CDR1 is DFQATT and CDR2 SNEGSKA (reference sequence). The CDR3 has 15 residues. V gave up 3 bases and J gave up 3 bases; unmatched junction bases: 7. The CDR3 spells CSARSGLAGGYEQYF. CDR3 nucleotides: TGCAGTGCTAGGTCCGGGCTAGCGGGGGGCTACGAGCAGTACTTC.

The chain links TRBV5-1 to TRBJ2-2; D is tentatively TRBD1 or TRBD2 (5 bases each). V was trimmed by 4 bases and J by 4 bases, leaving 11 bases between them. The CDR3 runs 14 residues. Germline values: CDR1 SGHRS, CDR2 YFSETQ. The DNA of the CDR3 is TGCGCCAGCAGCCGAGGGACCGCCACCGGGGAGCTGTTTTTT. As protein: CASSRGTATGELFF.

The chain joins TRBV4-2 to TRBJ2-5; 7 bases map to TRBD1. This CDR3 is built from 13 residues. CDR1 and CDR2 (germline): LGHNA, YNFKEQ. V shed 4 bases and J 6 bases; nucleotides not matched to a gene: 5. The CDR3 loop is CASSPGQQKTQYF. The CDR3 DNA reads as TGTGCCAGCAGCCCGGGACAGCAAAAGACCCAGTACTTC.

The chain couples TRBV12-3 or TRBV12-4 to TRBJ2-7; 7 bases agree with TRBD1. There are 12 residues in the CDR3. With 3 bases clipped from V and 9 bases from J, the junction kept 5 bases outside the gene matches. CDR3 in amino acids: CASSFEGQRQYF. CDR3 nucleotides: TGTGCCAGCAGTTTCGAGGGACAGCGGCAGTACTTC.

This clonotype has only a few counts. The chain is built from TRBV7-2 and TRBJ1-5; maybe TRBD1 (5 bases). V lost 5 bases to trimming and J lost 0 bases, with 17 bases between them. This CDR3 spans 17 amino acids. CDR1 and CDR2 from the germline V gene are SGHTA and FQGNSA. Here the CDR3 DNA reads TGTGCCAGCAGCCTTAGTTACAGGATAGCTAGCAATCAGCCCCAGCATTTT. Translated, it gives CASSLSYRIASNQPQHF.

This chain links TRBV4-2 with TRBJ2-5, with D perhaps TRBD1 or TRBD2 (5 bases each). Trimming shortened V by 0 bases and J by 4 bases, and 9 bases separated the two germline ends. This CDR3 comprises 14 residues. Per germline, CDR1 LGHNA and CDR2 YNFKEQ. The CDR3 is CASSQDGAGETQYF. Written as DNA, the CDR3 is TGTGCCAGCAGCCAAGATGGGGCGGGAGAGACCCAGTACTTC.

This clonotype was recorded a few times. V is TRBV12-3 or TRBV12-4 and J is TRBJ1-6, with 7 bases matching TRBD1. The trim removed 6 bases at V and 9 bases at J, leaving 11 bases unmatched. The CDR3 runs to 15 residues. CDR3 loop: CASSSAGTDSSPLHF. CDR3 sequence (DNA): TGTGCCAGCAGCTCAGCCGGGACAGATAGTTCACCCCTCCACTTT.

This clonotype was recorded a few times. The chain is built from TRBV30 and TRBJ2-3, with D possibly called TRBD1 or TRBD2 (5 bases each). CDR3 length: 15 amino acids. Germline CDR1 reads GTSNPN; CDR2 reads SVGIG (reference sequence). The germline V and J ends were trimmed by 1 base and 5 bases, with 16 bases remaining between them. In DNA, the CDR3 is TGTGCCTGGAGTGCGACAACTAGGGGAGAAGATACGCAGTATTTT. It translates to CAWSATTRGEDTQYF.

This clonotype was found many times. The V and J genes are TRBV19 and TRBJ2-2, with TRBD1 identical over 8 bases. J lost 1 base, V lost 8 bases, and 6 bases had no gene match. The length of the CDR3 is 15 residues. Germline V gene sequence: CDR1 LNHDA, CDR2 SQIVND (reference sequence). CDR3 sequence reads: CASSAGTGNTGELFF. The CDR3 region has the DNA TGTGCCAGTTCCGCAGGGACAGGGAACACCGGGGAGCTGTTTTTT.

This clonotype has just a few counts. This chain joins TRBV29-1 and TRBJ2-5; 7 bases fit TRBD1. Germline CDR1 SQVTM, CDR2 ANQGSEA. V shed 8 bases and J 3 bases; nucleotides not matched to a gene: 3. This CDR3 has 11 residues. CDR3: CSCDREETQYF. CDR3 in DNA: TGCAGCTGCGACAGGGAAGAGACCCAGTACTTC.

This clonotype has just a few counts. V and J are TRBV14 and TRBJ2-1, with TRBD2 identical over 12 bases. V gave up 2 bases and J gave up 7 bases; unmatched junction bases: 6. This CDR3 is built from 16 residues. The germline CDR1 and CDR2 sequences are SGHDN and FVKESK. The CDR3 sequence: CASSQRLAGVGNEQFF. The CDR3 bases are TGTGCCAGCAGCCAACGACTAGCGGGAGTCGGAAATGAGCAGTTCTTC.

The chain's CDR3 is CASSEAEGTEKDTEAFF. The CDR3 nucleotides are TGTGCCAGCAGTGAAGCGGAAGGGACAGAGAAAGACACTGAAGCTTTCTTT. The chain recombines TRBV2 with TRBJ1-1, with 7 bases aligning to TRBD1. The CDR3 totals 17 residues. From germline, CDR1 is SNHLY and CDR2 FYNNEI. V gave up 0 bases and J gave up 3 bases; unmatched junction bases: 10. The complete variable domain, with remaining parts taken from reference TRBV2 and TRBJ1-1, reads EPEVTQTPSHQVTQMGQEVILRCVPISNHLYFYWYRQILGQKVEFLVSFYNNEISEKSEIFDDQFSVERPDGSNFTLKIRSTKLEDSAMYFCASSEAEGTEKDTEAFFGQGTRLTVV.

CDR3 DNA sequence: TGTGCCAGCAGCTTGGTTCGGACAACCTACAATGAGCAGTTCTTC. Its translation: CASSLVRTTYNEQFF. V gene TRBV5-5 combines with J gene TRBJ2-1; maybe TRBD1 (5 bases). Per the germline V gene, CDR1 is SGHKS and CDR2 is YYEKEE (reference sequence). V lost 0 bases and J 2 bases, leaving 9 bases between the germline ends. The CDR3 sequence is 15 residues long.

This clonotype has just a few counts. The chain employs TRBV4-3 and TRBJ2-7; 10 bases align to TRBD1. Looked up from germline, CDR1 is LGHNA and CDR2 is YSLEER. V dropped 3 bases and J dropped 0; count of bases not matched to a gene: 2. This CDR3 is 15 amino acids long. CDR3 coding DNA: TGCGCCAGCAGCCACCGGACAGGGGGCTCCTACGAGCAGTACTTC. The encoded protein is CASSHRTGGSYEQYF.

The V and J genes are TRBV18 and TRBJ1-2, with a weak D call TRBD1 (5 bases). Germline V lookup: CDR1 KGHSH, CDR2 LQKENI. The length of the CDR3 is 14 residues. Trimming removed 2 bases at V and 4 bases at J, with 11 bases between. CDR3 amino acids: CASSPTGMLYGYTF. CDR3 nucleotide sequence: TGTGCCAGCTCACCAACAGGCATGCTCTATGGCTACACCTTC.

V usage is TRBV12-3 or TRBV12-4 and J usage is TRBJ1-5, with 8 bases identical to TRBD1. There are 15 residues in the CDR3. The V segment lost 2 bases and the J segment 4 bases; nucleotides outside the gene matches: 4. The CDR3 protein is CASSLWQGANQPQHF. The CDR3 DNA follows: TGTGCCAGCAGTTTATGGCAGGGGGCAAATCAGCCCCAGCATTTT.

This clonotype has just a few counts. The chain couples TRBV5-1 to TRBJ2-2; possibly TRBD2 for D (6 bases). The germline V gene has CDR1 SGHRS and CDR2 YFSETQ. V shed 0 bases and J shed 0 bases, with 12 bases lying between them. The CDR3 length is 17 residues. CDR3 residues: CASSLARTTTNTGELFF. The DNA for the CDR3 is TGCGCCAGCAGCTTGGCCCGGACTACCACGAACACCGGGGAGCTGTTTTTT.

The chain couples TRBV20-1 to TRBJ2-7; 9 bases match TRBD1. The trim removed 7 bases at V and 0 bases at J, leaving 4 bases unmatched. CDR1 and CDR2 (germline): DFQATT, SNEGSKA (reference sequence). The CDR3 is 13 residues long. CDR3 in DNA: TGCAGTGGAACGGACAGGGGCTCCTACGAGCAGTACTTC. As protein: CSGTDRGSYEQYF.

This clonotype was observed a few times. The chain employs TRBV7-7 and TRBJ2-1, with D hard to call. Trimming cost V 1 base and J 10 bases, with 17 bases left between them. CDR1 SSHAT and CDR2 FNYEAQ come from the germline V gene (reference sequence). This CDR3 is 15 amino acids long. DNA for the CDR3: TGTGCCAGCAGCTTAGGGCTGGGTAGGATGAACGAGCAGTTCTTC. It specifies CASSLGLGRMNEQFF. The variable domain in full, with the rest retrieved from reference TRBV7-7 and TRBJ2-1, is GAGVSQSPRYKVTKRGQDVTLRCDPISSHATLYWYQQALGQGPEFLTYFNYEAQPDKSGLPSDRFSAERPEGSISTLTIQRTEQRDSAMYRCASSLGLGRMNEQFFGPGTRLTVL.

The chain couples TRBV24-1 to TRBJ2-5; 8 nucleotides agree with TRBD1. Germline V gives CDR1 KGHDR, CDR2 SFDVKD. J gave up 2 bases and V 8 bases, and 12 bases lay outside the gene matches. The CDR3 is made up of 16 amino acids. CDR3 sequence reads: CATTLEGTGEQETQYF. DNA of the CDR3: TGTGCCACCACGTTGGAGGGGACAGGCGAACAAGAGACCCAGTACTTC.

In this sample, this clonotype turned up a few times. The chain recombines TRBV7-2 with TRBJ2-3; D is tentatively TRBD1 or TRBD2 (5 bases each). Germline loops: CDR1 SGHTA, CDR2 FQGNSA. The V end lost 7 bases, the J end lost 3 bases, and 17 bases lay between the germline ends. The CDR3 sequence is 15 residues long. The CDR3 nucleotides are TGTGCCAGCACCTTGAGTCGGGGCAGTACAGATACGCAGTATTTT. This sequence encodes CASTLSRGSTDTQYF.

The V and J genes are TRBV7-6 and TRBJ2-1; D is possibly TRBD2 (6 bases). Germline V gives CDR1 SGHVS, CDR2 FNYEAQ. Trimming stripped 4 bases from V and 0 bases from J, with 13 bases between. CDR3 size: 16 residues. The CDR3 region is CASSSIRDFSYNEQFF. The CDR3 nucleotides are TGTGCCAGCAGCTCAATCCGGGACTTCTCCTACAATGAGCAGTTCTTC. Together with reference TRBV7-6 and TRBJ2-1, the CDR3 gives the full variable domain: GAGVSQSPRYKVTKRGQDVALRCDPISGHVSLYWYRQALGQGPEFLTYFNYEAQQDKSGLPNDRFSAERPEGSISTLTIQRTEQRDSAMYRCASSSIRDFSYNEQFFGPGTRLTVL.

This clonotype appeared a few times. The rearrangement uses TRBV4-3 and TRBJ2-3, with TRBD2 matching 11 bases. V dropped 4 bases and J dropped 5; count of bases not matched to a gene: 2. This CDR3 region has 14 residues. Germline CDR1 is LGHNA and CDR2 is YSLEER. CDR3 region: CASSPGTSGDTQYF. CDR3 sequence (DNA): TGCGCCAGCAGCCCCGGGACTAGCGGAGATACGCAGTATTTT.

This clonotype was seen more than once but under ten times. The genes are TRBV7-6 and TRBJ2-2; D possibly corresponds to TRBD2 (6 bases). Germline V lookup: CDR1 SGHVS, CDR2 FNYEAQ. The CDR3 totals 16 residues. Deletions cut 5 bases from V and 4 bases from J, with 17 bases between. The CDR3, as DNA: TGTGCCAGCAGCCTTAAGACACGGCGGGGCACCGGGGAGCTGTTTTTT. It is translated as CASSLKTRRGTGELFF.

In this sample, this clonotype turned up a few times. This chain uses TRBV5-1 with TRBJ2-1, with 12 bases matching TRBD2. CDR3 length: 17 amino acids. Germline trimming cut 4 bases from V and 7 bases from J; bases unmatched to any gene: 12. Germline CDR1 is SGHRS and CDR2 is YFSETQ. DNA of the CDR3: TGCGCCAGCAGCAACACCCTGGGACTAGCGGGTAGTAATGAGCAGTTCTTC. It codes for CASSNTLGLAGSNEQFF.

This clonotype was observed a handful of times. This chain's CDR3 is CSAGKTGLSDTQYF. The CDR3 region has the DNA TGCAGTGCTGGAAAAACAGGGTTATCAGATACGCAGTATTTT. The J gene is TRBJ2-3, the V gene TRBV20-1, with D possibly TRBD1 on 6 matching bases. Per germline, CDR1 DFQATT and CDR2 SNEGSKA (reference sequence). The CDR3 is made up of 14 amino acids. Trimming shortened V by 5 bases and J by 4 bases, and 16 bases separated the two germline ends.

This sequence joins TRBV7-2 and TRBJ2-1, with 10 positions matching TRBD2. V shed 4 bases, J shed 14 bases, and the junction held 2 bases outside the gene matches. The length of the CDR3 is 11 residues. Per the germline V gene, CDR1 is SGHTA and CDR2 is FQGNSA. CDR3 region: CASSYGTSEFF. The CDR3 nucleotides are TGTGCCAGCAGCTACGGGACTAGCGAGTTCTTC.

This clonotype has a single count. The chain is built from TRBV27 and TRBJ2-7; TRBD1 aligns across 7 bases. This CDR3 comprises 17 residues. The V segment lost 5 bases and the J segment 2 bases; nucleotides outside the gene matches: 15. In germline, CDR1 is MNHEY, CDR2 SMNVEV (reference sequence). The CDR3 DNA follows: TGTGCCAGCAGTCCTCGGACAGGTCCTACCTTAGCCTACGAGCAGTACTTC. Translating it yields CASSPRTGPTLAYEQYF.

V gene TRBV24-1 combines with J gene TRBJ1-2; weak D call: TRBD1 (5 bases). V gave up 4 bases and J gave up 8 bases, with 13 bases separating them. CDR1 KGHDR and CDR2 SFDVKD come from the germline V gene. The CDR3 length is 13 residues. CDR3 in amino acids: CATSEWSGDGYTF. Written as DNA, the CDR3 is TGTGCCACCAGTGAATGGTCCGGGGACGGCTACACCTTC.